This record concerns one TCR beta chain sequence. Its antigen is still unknown. PCR was performed using 60 Vbeta and 13 Jbeta primers. This table comes from immunoSEQ multiplex PCR, and its TCRdb copy is limited to in-frame clones, with some not included. Of 110,000 to 150,000 clones listed, 80% are singletons. These data belong to a study of cytomegalovirus exposure and HLA in healthy donors. Study-level findings and limits: Other equally common chains were less clonally expanded than HLA-associated TCR beta chains, a later analysis showed. Reportedly, fewer N-insertions than the roughly 600-donor mean appeared in an Asian-associated ancestry cluster in a later analysis.

Germline V gene data show CDR1 as SGHNT and CDR2 as YENEEA. The CDR3 spans 13 residues. Trimming removed 3 bases from V and 4 bases from J, with 9 bases in between. The sample was PBMCs. This rearrangement joins TRBV11-3 to TRBJ2-5; D is uncertain. The receptor comes from a male donor in good health and CMV-seronegative. CDR3 bases: TGTGCCAGCAGCTTTGCAGGAACAGAGACCCAGTACTTC. Translating it yields CASSFAGTETQYF.